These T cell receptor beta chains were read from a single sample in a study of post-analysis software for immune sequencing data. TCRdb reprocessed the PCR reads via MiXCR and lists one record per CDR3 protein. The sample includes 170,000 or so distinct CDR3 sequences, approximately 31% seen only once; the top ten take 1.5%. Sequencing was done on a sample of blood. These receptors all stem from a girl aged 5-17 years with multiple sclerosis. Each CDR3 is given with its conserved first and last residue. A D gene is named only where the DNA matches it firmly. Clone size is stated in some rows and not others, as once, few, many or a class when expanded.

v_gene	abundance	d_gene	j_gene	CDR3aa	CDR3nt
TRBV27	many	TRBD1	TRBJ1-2	CASSQGANYGYTF	TGTGCCAGCAGTCAGGGGGCTAACTATGGCTACACCTTC
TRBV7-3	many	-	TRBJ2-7	CASSLGLNYEQYF	TGTGCCAGCAGCTTAGGCCTGAATTACGAGCAGTACTTC
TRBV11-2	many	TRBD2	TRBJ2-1	CASTLAGDEQFF	TGTGCCAGCACCCTAGCGGGCGATGAGCAGTTCTTC
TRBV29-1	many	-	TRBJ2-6	CSVEYQGSGANVLTF	TGCAGCGTTGAATATCAGGGAAGTGGGGCCAACGTCCTGACTTTC
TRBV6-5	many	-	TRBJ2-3	CASGDGGDTQYF	TGTGCCAGCGGCGACGGTGGGGATACGCAGTATTTT
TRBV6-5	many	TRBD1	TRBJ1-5	CASSPRGPLNQPQHF	TGTGCCAGCAGTCCCAGGGGGCCGTTGAATCAGCCCCAGCATTTT
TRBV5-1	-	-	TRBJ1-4	CASSLVHNEKLFF	TGCGCCAGCAGCTTGGTTCATAATGAAAAACTGTTTTTT
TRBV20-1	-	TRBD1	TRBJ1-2	CSARFGGGDYGYTF	TGCAGTGCTAGATTTGGAGGGGGCGACTATGGCTACACCTTC
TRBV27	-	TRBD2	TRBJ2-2	CASSLSLASGELFF	TGTGCCAGCAGTTTGTCACTAGCGTCGGGGGAGCTGTTTTTT
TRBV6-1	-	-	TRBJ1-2	CASSKGQVYGYTF	TGTGCCAGCAGTAAGGGGCAAGTCTATGGCTACACCTTC
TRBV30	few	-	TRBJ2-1	CAWRSVREQFF	TGTGCCTGGAGATCCGTCCGCGAGCAGTTCTTC
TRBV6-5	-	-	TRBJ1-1	CASSFGPITEAFF	TGTGCCAGCAGCTTCGGACCGATCACTGAAGCTTTCTTT
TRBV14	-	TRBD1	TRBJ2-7	CASSQDGGTGGYEQYF	TGTGCCAGCAGCCAAGATGGGGGGACAGGGGGGTACGAGCAGTACTTC
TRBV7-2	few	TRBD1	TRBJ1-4	CASSLGRTGGTEKLFF	TGTGCCAGCAGCTTAGGAAGGACAGGGGGCACTGAAAAACTGTTTTTT
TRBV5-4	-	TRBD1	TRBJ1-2	CASSLLTGGKYTF	TGTGCCAGCAGCTTGTTGACAGGGGGCAAGTACACCTTC
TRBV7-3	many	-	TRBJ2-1	CASSSQDNEQFF	TGTGCCAGCAGCTCCCAGGACAATGAGCAGTTCTTC
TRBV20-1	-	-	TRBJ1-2	CSARDRQNYGYTF	TGCAGTGCTAGGGATAGACAGAACTATGGCTACACCTTC
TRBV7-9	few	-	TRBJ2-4	CASSPSAGLNIQYF	TGTGCCAGCAGCCCCTCAGCGGGCCTAAACATTCAGTACTTC
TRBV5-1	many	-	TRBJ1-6	CASSLATGGNSPLHF	TGCGCCAGCAGCTTGGCCACTGGAGGCAATTCACCCCTCCACTTT
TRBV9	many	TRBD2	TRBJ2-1	CASSVDQGAGGYEQFF	TGTGCCAGCAGCGTAGATCAGGGAGCGGGAGGCTATGAGCAGTTCTTC
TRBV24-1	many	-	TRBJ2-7	CATSDSLTGLDEQYF	TGTGCCACCAGTGACTCTCTGACGGGGCTGGACGAGCAGTACTTC
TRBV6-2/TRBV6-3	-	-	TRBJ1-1	CASTSEGSRNTEAFF	TGTGCCAGCACTTCGGAGGGCTCGAGGAACACTGAAGCTTTCTTT
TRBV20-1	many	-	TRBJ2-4	CSALVQGLNIQYF	TGCAGTGCTCTAGTTCAGGGACTAAACATTCAGTACTTC